This entry features one T cell receptor beta chain sequence. Its antigen is unidentified. The sample is drawn from a study of CD8 T cells in ankylosing spondylitis. Preparation of TCR beta libraries was done by quantitative 5'-RACE with molecular barcodes. From the 5' RACE reads, TCRdb called clonotypes with MiXCR, one entry per CDR3 protein. The sample carries about 750,000 distinct CDR3 sequences, over 15% recorded once. The CDR3 spans 15 residues. V lost 3 bases to trimming and J lost 2 bases, with 13 bases between them. The study, taken as a whole, reports: A TCR beta motif of 7 to 9 highly homologous variants seemed to mark ankylosing spondylitis blood. Disease-associated clones were reportedly significantly overrepresented in matched ankylosing spondylitis synovial fluid. Disease-linked clones were found to be CD8+ and relatively rare in peripheral blood.

The TCR comes from a male donor with ankylosing spondylitis. The specimen sequenced was blood, either unsorted or a sorted T cell fraction (not recorded which). The genes are TRBV12-3 or TRBV12-4 and TRBJ2-5; tentative D call: TRBD1 (6 bases). In DNA form, the CDR3 reads TGTGCCAGCAGTTTGATGGACAGAGAACAAGAGACCCAGTACTTC. Its protein product is CASSLMDREQETQYF.